Following are 21 T cell receptor beta chains from one sample sequenced in a study of CD8 T cells in ankylosing spondylitis. Notes on the study in general: Blood from ankylosing spondylitis patients appeared to carry a characteristic roughly eight-variant TCR beta motif.

TCRdb redid the calling of the 5' RACE reads with MiXCR, one entry per CDR3 protein. The sample includes approximately 140,000 distinct CDR3 sequences, roughly 15% of them seen just once. These receptors' targets are unknown. Specimen: blood, either unsorted or a sorted T cell fraction (not recorded which). Source of these receptors: a male donor with ankylosing spondylitis.

This clonotype has a count of ten or more. The chain couples TRBV27 to TRBJ2-7, with 11 bases matching TRBD2. The CDR3 loop spans 14 amino acids. V gave up 5 bases and J gave up 4 bases; unmatched junction bases: 4. The germline gives CDR1 MNHEY, CDR2 SMNVEV (reference sequence). The CDR3 protein is CASSPGLADYEQYF. The CDR3 nucleotides read TGTGCCAGCAGTCCGGGACTAGCGGATTACGAGCAGTACTTC.

The chain employs TRBV5-1 and TRBJ2-2; D may be TRBD1 or TRBD2 (5 bases each). Trimming shortened V by 2 bases and J by 3 bases, and 17 bases separated the two germline ends. CDR3 length equals 17 residues. Germline-derived CDR1 and CDR2 are SGHRS and YFSETQ. CDR3 loop: CASSFRDARRHTGELFF. CDR3 nucleotide sequence: TGCGCCAGCAGCTTCAGGGACGCGCGTAGGCACACCGGGGAGCTGTTTTTT.

This clonotype was seen more than once but under ten times. V gene TRBV20-1 combines with J gene TRBJ1-1; no firm D call. V lost 2 bases and J 0 bases, leaving 16 bases between the germline ends. Germline CDR1 DFQATT, CDR2 SNEGSKA (reference sequence). This CDR3 has 16 residues. The CDR3 DNA reads TGCAGTGCTAGAAACTCGGACCCAGAAATGAACACTGAAGCTTTCTTT. Translation: CSARNSDPEMNTEAFF.

The chain employs TRBV3-1 and TRBJ2-1; D call uncertain. This CDR3 comprises 15 residues. The V gene lost 0 bases and the J gene lost 4 bases, with 10 bases spanning the gap. Per germline, CDR1 LGHDT and CDR2 YNNKEL (reference sequence). The CDR3 DNA is TGTGCCAGCAGCCAAGAAGGCTCTGCTTACAATGAGCAGTTCTTC. Amino acids: CASSQEGSAYNEQFF.

The sample holds a few counts of this clonotype. The rearrangement links TRBV5-6 to TRBJ1-1; D gene uncertain. The germline V gene has CDR1 SGHDT and CDR2 YYEEEE. V was shortened by 4 bases and J by 4 bases, with 8 bases between the two germline ends. The CDR3 has 12 residues. CDR3 sequence: CASSRSRTEAFF. The CDR3 nucleotides are TGTGCCAGCAGCCGGAGTCGCACTGAAGCTTTCTTT.

V is TRBV7-9 and J is TRBJ2-5; D is perhaps TRBD2 (6 bases). V shed 1 base and J shed 4 bases, with 7 bases lying between them. This CDR3 is built from 13 residues. Germline values: CDR1 SEHNR, CDR2 FQNEAQ (reference sequence). DNA for the CDR3: TGTGCCAGCAGCTTAGTGCGGGGAGAGACCCAGTACTTC. Its translation is CASSLVRGETQYF. The full variable domain, rest sourced from reference TRBV7-9 and TRBJ2-5, is DTGVSQNPRHKITKRGQNVTFRCDPISEHNRLYWYRQTLGQGPEFLTYFQNEAQLEKSRLLSDRFSAERPKGSFSTLEIQRTEQGDSAMYLCASSLVRGETQYFGPGTRLLVL.

This clonotype was counted a few times. CDR3 protein: CASGTGGPLSEQFF. The CDR3 DNA is TGTGCCAGCGGGACGGGAGGCCCCTTGTCGGAGCAGTTCTTC. The chain is built from TRBV6-1 and TRBJ2-1; 7 bases fit TRBD2. With V trimmed by 8 bases and J by 10 bases, 14 bases remained unmatched. Germline assignment: CDR1 MNHNS and CDR2 SASEGT. The CDR3 is 14 residues long.

This clonotype appeared a few times. This sequence joins TRBV6-1 and TRBJ2-7; perhaps TRBD2 as D (5 bases). Germline CDR1 MNHNS, CDR2 SASEGT. V shed 7 bases and J shed 2 bases, with 18 bases lying between them. This CDR3 has 15 residues. For the CDR3, the DNA is TGTGCCAGCACTCCGAGCTGGACGGGGACCTACGAGCAGTACTTC. It specifies CASTPSWTGTYEQYF.

This clonotype was seen only a few times. The chain uses TRBV7-9 and TRBJ1-6; D unresolved. The CDR3 totals 14 residues. From germline, CDR1 is SEHNR and CDR2 FQNEAQ (reference sequence). V was shortened by 5 bases and J by 9 bases, with 14 bases between the two germline ends. The CDR3 nucleotides read TGTGCCAGCAGCAAACACGAAGGTCCTTCACCCCTCCACTTT. Its protein product is CASSKHEGPSPLHF.

The chain couples TRBV3-1 to TRBJ1-2, with D possibly matching TRBD1 (5 bases). CDR1 and CDR2 from the germline V gene are LGHDT and YNNKEL (reference sequence). This CDR3 has 10 residues. Trimming left V 10 bases short and J 3 bases short, with 6 bases between. This CDR3 reads CATGDYGYTF. Written as DNA, the CDR3 is TGTGCCACGGGGGACTATGGCTACACCTTC.

The CDR3 region has the DNA TGCGCCAGCAGCTTGGGACAGCAAGAGACCCAGTACTTC. This encodes CASSLGQQETQYF. The rearrangement uses TRBV5-1 and TRBJ2-5; D might be TRBD1 (5 bases). There are 13 residues in the CDR3. V was shortened by 0 bases and J by 2 bases, with 5 bases between the two germline ends. Per the germline V gene, CDR1 is SGHRS and CDR2 is YFSETQ.

V and J are TRBV7-9 and TRBJ2-1, with D unclear. Between the trimmed V and J ends, which lost 1 base and 7 bases, there was a span of 8 bases. Per germline, CDR1 SEHNR and CDR2 FQNEAQ (reference sequence). This CDR3 spans 13 amino acids. The CDR3 loop is CASSLDIPNEQFF. CDR3 nucleotides: TGTGCCAGCAGCTTAGATATTCCTAATGAGCAGTTCTTC.

The chain joins TRBV20-1 to TRBJ2-3, with D uncertain. The germline CDR1 and CDR2 sequences are DFQATT and SNEGSKA (reference sequence). V was trimmed by 8 bases and J by 1 base, leaving 4 bases between them. The CDR3 sequence is 10 residues long. The CDR3 reads CSYRTDTQYF. CDR3 DNA: TGCAGTTACCGCACAGATACGCAGTATTTT.

V is TRBV27 and J is TRBJ2-7; 10 nucleotides line up with TRBD2. The CDR3 spans 13 residues. V shed 6 bases and J 3 bases; nucleotides not matched to a gene: 2. The V gene's germline CDR1 is MNHEY and CDR2 SMNVEV (reference sequence). CDR3 nucleotides: TGTGCCAGCAGAGGGACTAGCGTCTACGAGCAGTACTTC. Amino acids: CASRGTSVYEQYF.

DNA for the CDR3: TGTGCCAGCAGTCTTTATCCGACAGGGTTGCAGCCCCAGCATTTT. Encoded protein: CASSLYPTGLQPQHF. The chain recombines TRBV27 with TRBJ1-5; 7 bases line up with TRBD1. The CDR3 consists of 15 residues. The V and J ends lost 5 bases and 7 bases, in that order; junction bases with no gene match: 11. Germline V gene lookup returns CDR1 MNHEY and CDR2 SMNVEV (reference sequence).

This clonotype has a handful of counts. The J gene is TRBJ2-5, the V gene TRBV27; 11 bases map to TRBD2. The V and J ends lost 3 bases and 9 bases, in that order; junction bases with no gene match: 9. CDR1 MNHEY and CDR2 SMNVEV come from the germline V gene (reference sequence). This CDR3 has 15 residues. This CDR3 reads CASSFGASGRRAQYF. CDR3 nucleotide sequence: TGTGCCAGCAGTTTCGGGGCTAGCGGGAGGAGGGCCCAGTACTTC.

A few counts support this clonotype. The chain employs TRBV20-1 and TRBJ2-5; a possible D gene is TRBD2 (5 bases). The CDR3 runs to 14 residues. V was clipped by 6 bases and J by 2 bases, with 16 bases between them. Germline assignment: CDR1 DFQATT and CDR2 SNEGSKA (reference sequence). In nucleotides, the CDR3 is TGCAGTGCAAAAGTCCTTACGGGGCAAGAGACCCAGTACTTC. Its translation: CSAKVLTGQETQYF.

J is TRBJ2-7 and V is TRBV6-2 or TRBV6-3; 11 bases are shared with TRBD2. The ends lost 7 bases at V and 5 bases at J; junction bases unmatched: 10. Germline V gene lookup returns CDR1 MNHEY and CDR2 SVGEGT. The CDR3 is made up of 15 amino acids. CDR3 DNA sequence: TGTGCCAGCAACCTACTAGCGGGAGATTCCAACGAGCAGTACTTC. Translation gives CASNLLAGDSNEQYF.

This clonotype turned up a few times. V and J are TRBV7-8 and TRBJ2-7; 7 bases align to TRBD2. The V gene's germline CDR1 is SGHVS and CDR2 FQNEAQ. The V and J ends lost 0 bases and 6 bases, in that order; junction bases with no gene match: 8. This CDR3 contains 15 residues. In nucleotides, the CDR3 is TGTGCCAGCAGCTTAGCGCGGGAGTCCCTCTTCGAGCAGTACTTC. Protein product: CASSLARESLFEQYF.

The chain employs TRBV7-3 and TRBJ2-1; no clear D. Looked up from germline, CDR1 is SGHTA and CDR2 is FQGTGA. The CDR3 has 15 amino acids. The V and J ends lost 1 base and 2 bases respectively, with 9 bases between them. DNA for the CDR3: TGTGCCAGCAGCTTAATGGCTAGGGCCTACAATGAGCAGTTCTTC. The encoded protein is CASSLMARAYNEQFF.

As to this clonotype: A much more abundant neighbour one base away suggests this may be a read error. The chain links TRBV25-1 to TRBJ2-2; D gene unclear. Trimming took off 7 bases at V and 4 bases at J, with 4 bases between the two ends. Germline V lookup: CDR1 MGHDK, CDR2 SYGVNS. CDR3 length: 11 residues. This chain's CDR3 is CASTGTGELFF. CDR3 in DNA: TGTGCCAGCACGGGCACCGGGGAGCTGTTTTTT.